Listed below are T cell receptor beta chains from one sample, sequenced in a study of a mutant IDH1 vaccine in newly diagnosed glioma. This table comes from immunoSEQ multiplex PCR, and its TCRdb copy is limited to in-frame clones, with some not included. The sample holds under 25,000 clones, 85% to 95% seen once. The starting material was PBMCs, obtained from a glioma patient treated with radiotherapy, temozolomide or both. The receptors were sampled from a man aged 35 to 55 with glioma. The conserved cysteine and the conserved F or W are not part of the CDR3 here. Fields, in order: J gene, V gene, CDR3 protein.

TRBJ2-7,TRBV4-1,ASSQEWQRSYEQY
TRBJ2-4,TRBV18,ASSPWVIAKNIQY
TRBJ2-1,TRBV4-2,ASSQEGARSYNEQF
TRBJ1-1,TRBV28,ASSSGDTEAF
TRBJ1-1,TRBV25-1,ASSELNTEAF
TRBJ2-7,TRBV5-8,ASSLYRLVAEQY
TRBJ2-5,TRBV11-3,ASSLESGTGGFETQY
TRBJ2-7,TRBV11-2,ASSLDRMRYEQY
TRBJ1-5,TRBV2,ATWPGLNSNQPQH
TRBJ2-7,TRBV10-2,ASLGTGREQY
TRBJ1-4,TRBV5-4,ASSRTGKGGEKLF
TRBJ1-6,TRBV4-1,ASSQGTASRGSPLH
TRBJ2-3,TRBV5-1,ASSRLAGITDTQY
TRBJ2-2,TRBV9,ASSVASGTGNTGELF
TRBJ2-3,TRBV7-9,ASSARPGRAADTQY
TRBJ2-5,TRBV5-1,ASSQGLAGGKGETQY
TRBJ2-1,TRBV9,ASSPKRGGDEQF
TRBJ2-7,TRBV5-6,ASSLQTGGINEQY
TRBJ2-5,TRBV4-1,ASSQWDGGLAQETQY
TRBJ1-1,TRBV9,ASSTDLGPEAF
TRBJ1-4,TRBV19,ASSLIAGEKLF
TRBJ1-2,TRBV28,ASSFNKYGYT
TRBJ1-1,TRBV19,ASKGGALGYTEAF
TRBJ1-1,TRBV15,ATSSGGGFGSEAF
TRBJ1-4,TRBV4-3,ASSQEVATNEKLF
TRBJ1-1,TRBV6-5,ASSLEAGENTEAF
TRBJ1-5,TRBV6-6,ASSYLKTDNQPQH
TRBJ1-1,TRBV15,ATSSGSGLDTEAF
TRBJ2-5,TRBV7-3,ASSYGDDRETQY
TRBJ1-1,TRBV15,ATSRVRGPSPEAF
TRBJ2-5,TRBV20-1,SAPHGETQY
TRBJ1-1,TRBV6-6,ASSRLETEAF
TRBJ2-2,TRBV7-6,ASSRQTTGELF
TRBJ1-1,TRBV19,ASSIVGGEAF
TRBJ2-7,TRBV6-4,ASSDSTDTEGSYEQY
TRBJ1-1,TRBV1,TSSQDRLQGTDTEAF
TRBJ2-1,TRBV19,ASSIEGGAGSYNEQF
TRBJ2-5,TRBV4-1,ASSLAPLYQETQY
TRBJ1-5,TRBV21-1,ASSSHDREYSNQPQH
TRBJ1-2,TRBV5-1,ASSLAGNYGYT
TRBJ2-7,TRBV29-1,SVAQYRDFSEQY
TRBJ1-3,TRBV5-1,ASSSTGTAGNTIY
TRBJ1-4,TRBV5-5,ASSLWVFGEKLF
TRBJ1-2,TRBV20-1,SATGQAGYT
TRBJ1-2,TRBV7-9,ASDSNYGYT
TRBJ1-5,TRBV5-4,ASSRGGSNSNQPQH
TRBJ1-1,TRBV28,ASSWNTEAF
TRBJ2-6,TRBV19,ASSIDPGPGANVLT
TRBJ2-7,TRBV27,ASSHLAGGWEQY
TRBJ2-6,TRBV7-9,ASSFIAGGTGANVLT
TRBJ2-1,TRBV2,ASSEAQGFGNEQF
TRBJ2-3,TRBV11-1,ASSHISGGATDTQY
TRBJ2-3,TRBV5-4,ASSFRTGRTDTQY
TRBJ1-2,TRBV30,AWSGDRTYGYT
TRBJ1-5,TRBV28,ASSPQGYSNQPQH
TRBJ2-3,TRBV11-2,ASSFSIGRGTDTQY
TRBJ1-1,TRBV4-1,ASSQDVGMNTEAF
TRBJ2-6,TRBV7-7,ASSASLVPQSRANVLT
TRBJ2-5,TRBV7-7,ASSLGNGVQETQY